This T cell receptor (beta chain) was found in a study of T cells after yellow fever vaccination (dated by TCRdb to 2018 to 2020). Describing the broader study: Libraries from fractions with low cell numbers were prepared with the SMART-Seq v4 Ultra Low Input RNA kit. To follow T-cell clones before and after primary and booster YFV17D yellow fever vaccination, bulk TCR alpha and beta repertoires were sequenced over time. Bulk PBMC replicates and cell subsets were isolated from blood drawn at multiple timepoints before and after both primary and secondary immunization. Two healthy male donors, one aged 18 to 29 and one aged 30 to 40 years, made up the cohort.

Measured from the cysteine to the phenylalanine, the CDR3 is 15 residues long. Only the CDR3 portion is preserved as DNA: 45 bases, with reading frame beginning at the first base. Based on the germline V gene, the CDR1 and CDR2 sequences are SGHVS and FQNEAQ. Trimming takes 4 bases from V and 4 bases from J, and the germline ends sit 17 bases apart. General conclusions and limits of the study: After the booster, most of the clones that had expanded following primary vaccination were detected again (about 95% of CD4 and roughly 88% of CD8), which suggests that memory was broadly maintained. Because only a couple of donors were included in the study, the extent to which the findings can be generalized is limited. A small share of clonotypes occurred in both CD4 and CD8 compartments, likely arising from convergent recombination. The secondary T-cell response was found to be weaker but faster than the primary response, with a peak reached on day 5 rather than on day 15. Because abundant contaminating clonotypes from the bulk population could be contained in FACS-sorted repertoires, computational filtering was required.

Read against the paper, the sample's treatment or condition label means: live attenuated yellow fever vaccine strain. A standard Ficoll-Paque protocol was used to isolate PBMCs from peripheral blood. Dynabeads CD4 and CD8 positive selection kits were used to isolate the CD4 and CD8 T-cell fractions. TriZol was used to extract RNA from bulk PBMCs, from CD4 and CD8 fractions, and from dextramer-positive and dextramer-negative fractions. The sequencing machine was an Illumina NovaSeq 6000. TCR cDNA was synthesized by 5'RACE template switching, through which a universal primer site and unique molecular identifiers were introduced. Priming for cDNA synthesis came from both the TCR alpha and TCR beta constant segments. Two PCR steps were used to amplify libraries, with sample barcodes and sequencing adapters being added in the second step. Sequencing of the libraries was done on either Illumina HiSeq 2500 (2x100 bp) or NovaSeq (2x150 bp). Under the source paper's analysis protocol: MIGEC was used to demultiplex reads and collapse the reads into UMI consensus sequences, and MiXCR was used for V(D)J alignment. Vaccine-responding clonotypes were defined with edgeR using replicate PBMC samples, requiring FDR below 0.01 and a log2 fold change above 5 up to day 15. Each bulk clonotype was labeled CD4 or CD8 based on which sequenced repertoire, CD4 or CD8, contained the clonotype at higher abundance. The public reads were reanalyzed by TCRdb: fastp trimming at Q25, MiXCR alignment, in-frame beta chains only. Rows with one shared CDR3 protein collapse into an entry with the most common genes and DNA. In this record, the V and J calls reflect TCRdb's handling and not the investigators' own analysis. This sample lists some 320,000 distinct CDR3 sequences; around 10% were detected once. Together, the top ten hold 2.5% to 4% of the sample.

This clonotype was observed a few times. Its cognate antigen has yet to be identified. No qualities accompany the bases; no much larger clone lies one base away. This receptor was obtained from a man between 18 and 35 years old who received the YFV17D yellow fever vaccine. The source was CD4+ T cells sorted from PBMCs, collected 45 days after the yellow fever booster vaccination. The chain is made from TRBV7-8 and TRBJ2-7; TRBD2 is possibly the D segment (6 matching bases). The CDR3: CASSWGLPPPYEQYF. Read as DNA, the sequence is TGTGCCAGCAGCTGGGGACTTCCCCCTCCGTACGAGCAGTACTTC.